This T cell receptor beta chain was found in a study of post-analysis software for immune sequencing data. Whole-study results and caveats: There were several TRBV segments more frequent in patients than controls, and TRBV5-6, TRBV5-1 and TRBV20-1 were among them.

With respect to this clonotype: The antigen is unknown.

Built from TCR beta cDNA, the libraries had unique molecular identifiers in them. Out of about 0.9 to 10 million T cells, a few hundred thousand cDNA molecules were generated. TCRdb re-called the PCR reads through MiXCR, storing one row per CDR3 protein. This sample has 430,000 or so distinct CDR3 sequences; 39% occur once, and the top ten carry 6.5% to 8%. Trimming removed 6 bases at V and 0 bases at J, with 16 bases between. The V gene's germline CDR1 is SGHRS and CDR2 YFSETQ. CDR3 length equals 15 residues. Source material: blood. J is TRBJ2-7 and V is TRBV5-1; D possibly uses TRBD1 or TRBD2 (5 bases each). The TCR originated in a girl aged 2-10 years with multiple sclerosis. The CDR3: CASTPLAGSSYEQYF. In DNA form, the CDR3 reads TGCGCCAGCACCCCCCTCGCAGGGAGCTCCTACGAGCAGTACTTC.